A single sample is the source of the 20 T cell receptor beta chains below, sequenced in a study of blood T cell repertoires in COVID-19. Generated by immunoSEQ multiplex PCR, the TCRdb table keeps only in-frame clones and is missing some. The table lists about 60,000 clones, roughly 88% of them singletons, with around 5% in the top ten. The sample was peripheral blood. The receptors derive from a man between 60 and 75 years old with acute or convalescent COVID-19.

The chain uses TRBV27 and TRBJ2-1, with TRBD2 matching over 9 bases. The germline gives CDR1 MNHEY, CDR2 SMNVEV (reference sequence). There are 14 residues in the CDR3. V shed 5 bases, J shed 10 bases, and the junction held 9 bases outside the gene matches. In DNA form, the CDR3 reads TGTGCCAGCAGTCCGATAAGCGGGAGGTGGGAGCAGTTCTTC. Its translation: CASSPISGRWEQFF.

The chain couples TRBV7-6 to TRBJ1-4; no clear D. Trimming shortened V by 5 bases and J by 5 bases, and 12 bases separated the two germline ends. The CDR3 has 14 residues. Germline CDR1 is SGHVS and CDR2 is FNYEAQ. The CDR3 DNA reads TGTGCCAGCAGCCCCACTGATTACAATGAAAAACTGTTTTTT. Translating it yields CASSPTDYNEKLFF.

The CDR3 DNA sequence: TGTGCCAGCAGCTCAGAGGAAGATACGCAGTATTTT. Residues: CASSSEEDTQYF. The chain has TRBV7-3 and TRBJ2-3; no clear D. The CDR3 has 12 residues. V gave up 4 bases and J gave up 5 bases, with 7 bases separating them. Germline lookup yields CDR1 SGHTA and CDR2 FQGTGA. Based on the CDR3 plus reference TRBV7-3 and TRBJ2-3, the full variable domain is GAGVSQTPSNKVTEKGKYVELRCDPISGHTALYWYRQSLGQGPEFLIYFQGTGAADDSGLPNDRFFAVRPEGSVSTLKIQRTERGDSAVYLCASSSEEDTQYFGPGTRLTVL.

This chain joins TRBV9 and TRBJ1-1; D ambiguous. This CDR3 contains 14 residues. The germline V gene has CDR1 SGDLS and CDR2 YYNGEE. V was trimmed by 0 bases and J by 0 bases, leaving 6 bases between them. Here the CDR3 reads CASSVAAVNTEAFF. CDR3 in DNA: TGTGCCAGCAGCGTAGCGGCGGTGAACACTGAAGCTTTCTTT.

J is TRBJ2-3 and V is TRBV6-2 or TRBV6-3; 13 nucleotides align to TRBD2. The CDR3 consists of 15 residues. CDR1 and CDR2 from the germline V gene are MNHEY and SVGEGT. Trimming removed 5 bases from V and 6 bases from J; junction bases left unmatched: 5. The CDR3 loop is CASSRGLAGEDTQYF. CDR3 nucleotide sequence: TGTGCCAGCAGTCGCGGACTAGCGGGAGAGGATACGCAGTATTTT.

The gene calls are TRBV30 and TRBJ2-7; TRBD1 agrees at 7 bases. Trimming removed 1 base from V and 5 bases from J; junction bases left unmatched: 8. Germline V CDR1 and CDR2: GTSNPN, SVGIG (reference sequence). This CDR3 has 14 amino acids. The DNA of the CDR3 is TGTGCCTGGAGTGGGACACAGGGGAGAGACGAGCAGTACTTC. Its protein product is CAWSGTQGRDEQYF.

The V and J genes are TRBV27 and TRBJ1-1, with 9 nucleotides matching TRBD1. Germline trimming cut 7 bases from V and 5 bases from J; bases unmatched to any gene: 11. There are 15 residues in the CDR3. Germline CDR1 and CDR2: MNHEY and SMNVEV (reference sequence). The CDR3 loop reads CASIPRGTGWTEAFF. The CDR3 bases are TGTGCCAGCATTCCCCGCGGGACAGGGTGGACTGAAGCTTTCTTT.

V usage is TRBV10-1 and J usage is TRBJ2-3, with TRBD2 matching 12 bases. J was trimmed by 2 bases and V by 6 bases; bases with no gene match: 3. CDR1 and CDR2 from the germline V gene are WNHNN and SYGVQD (reference sequence). CDR3 length: 15 amino acids. CDR3 DNA: TGCGCCAGCAGCAGGACTAGCGGGGTCACAGATACGCAGTATTTT. Translation gives CASSRTSGVTDTQYF.

The chain combines TRBV5-1 with TRBJ1-3, with 9 bases identical to TRBD1. Germline values: CDR1 SGHRS, CDR2 YFSETQ. The CDR3 is 18 residues long. The ends lost 0 bases at V and 0 bases at J; junction bases unmatched: 7. CDR3 DNA: TGCGCCAGCAGCTTGGCCGGGACAGGGCATTACTCTGGAAACACCATATATTTT. Protein sequence: CASSLAGTGHYSGNTIYF.

The chain is built from TRBV11-2 and TRBJ2-7, with TRBD1 matching 8 bases. The CDR3 totals 15 residues. CDR1 is SGHAT and CDR2 is FQNNGV in the germline V gene. The V segment lost 6 bases and the J segment 0 bases; nucleotides outside the gene matches: 7. CDR3 in DNA: TGTGCCAGCAGACCACTCAGGGGGCGCTCCTACGAGCAGTACTTC. This sequence encodes CASRPLRGRSYEQYF.

This clone was picked up a small number of times. V usage is TRBV10-1 and J usage is TRBJ1-3; the match to TRBD1 covers 7 bases. Losses at the gene ends were 2 bases for V and 2 bases for J; bases not matched to a gene: 0. The CDR3 sequence is 14 residues long. The germline gives CDR1 WNHNN, CDR2 SYGVQD (reference sequence). The CDR3 DNA sequence: TGCGCCAGCAGTGAGGACAGGGCTGGAAACACCATATATTTT. Amino acid sequence: CASSEDRAGNTIYF.

The chain is built from TRBV27 and TRBJ2-7; 8 nucleotides agree with TRBD1. The CDR3 consists of 15 residues. The germline CDR1 and CDR2 sequences are MNHEY and SMNVEV (reference sequence). V trimming: 5 bases; J trimming: 0 bases; junction bases outside the gene matches: 6. CDR3 in DNA: TGTGCCAGCAGTACAAGACAGGGGAGCTCCTACGAGCAGTACTTC. Translating it yields CASSTRQGSSYEQYF.

The V call is TRBV11-1, the J call TRBJ2-2; possibly TRBD1 for D (5 bases). The CDR3 runs to 15 residues. V was shortened by 5 bases and J by 6 bases, with 16 bases between the two germline ends. CDR1 and CDR2 (germline): SGHAT, FQDESV (reference sequence). DNA of the CDR3: TGTGCCAGCAGCGGTCGGCAGGGTAGGGCCGGGGAGCTGTTTTTT. Translated, it gives CASSGRQGRAGELFF.

V and J are TRBV5-4 and TRBJ2-5, with 16 nucleotides matching TRBD2. The CDR3 consists of 18 residues. The J segment lost 5 bases and the V segment lost 4 bases, leaving 11 bases of the junction unmatched. Per germline, CDR1 SGHNT and CDR2 YYREEE (reference sequence). The CDR3 region is CASSTGLAGGARGETQYF. CDR3 DNA sequence: TGTGCCAGCAGCACGGGACTAGCGGGAGGGGCCCGGGGGGAGACCCAGTACTTC.

V gene TRBV3-1 (or the pseudogene TRBV3-2) combines with J gene TRBJ2-5; tentatively, D is TRBD1 (6 bases). V shed 3 bases and J shed 5 bases, with 10 bases lying between them. This CDR3 has 13 residues. Looked up from germline, CDR1 is LGHDT and CDR2 is YNNKEL (reference sequence). The CDR3 reads CASSHRQGETQYF. CDR3 coding DNA: TGTGCCAGCAGCCATAGGCAGGGGGAGACCCAGTACTTC.

A word on this clone: An end of the junction differs from the germline gene, which may be a read error. The chain uses TRBV28 and TRBJ1-2; weak D call: TRBD1 (6 bases). Germline V gives CDR1 MDHEN, CDR2 SYDVKM. The CDR3 runs 10 residues. The CDR3, as DNA: TGTGCCAGCAGTTCCGACCGACAGGTCTTC. Translated: CASSSDRQVF.

The chain employs TRBV5-4 and TRBJ2-5; 10 bases line up with TRBD1. CDR1 and CDR2 from the germline V gene are SGHNT and YYREEE (reference sequence). This CDR3 is built from 15 residues. V was clipped by 4 bases and J by 4 bases; unmatched bases: 7. This CDR3 reads CASSPDRGRRETQYF. The CDR3 nucleotides are TGTGCCAGCAGCCCCGACAGGGGGCGGAGAGAGACCCAGTACTTC.

This sequence joins TRBV5-1 and TRBJ2-1, with D perhaps TRBD2 (6 bases). V lost 0 bases and J lost 5, with 6 bases in between. The CDR3 extends over 13 amino acids. Germline V gene sequence: CDR1 SGHRS, CDR2 YFSETQ. The CDR3 loop is CASSLGTNNEQFF. DNA of the CDR3: TGCGCCAGCAGCTTGGGGACTAACAATGAGCAGTTCTTC.

The V call is TRBV15, the J call TRBJ2-4; TRBD2 aligns across 11 bases. Looked up from germline, CDR1 is LNHNV and CDR2 is YYDKDF (reference sequence). CDR3 length equals 15 residues. The trim removed 5 bases at V and 7 bases at J, leaving 7 bases unmatched. CDR3 region: CATSRPTSGMNIQYF. CDR3 bases: TGTGCCACCAGCCGACCGACTAGCGGGATGAACATTCAGTACTTC.

CDR3 loop: CASSSPTHTGELFF. In DNA, the CDR3 is TGTGCCAGCAGTTCGCCTACTCACACCGGGGAGCTGTTTTTT. The chain couples TRBV6-2 or TRBV6-3 to TRBJ2-2; D unresolved. The CDR3 runs 14 residues. V lost 4 bases and J 3 bases, leaving 9 bases between the germline ends. The germline V gene has CDR1 MNHEY and CDR2 SVGEGT.